What follows are 26 T cell receptor beta chains derived from one specimen sequenced in a study of Ad26.COV2.S vaccination and SARS-CoV-2 variants. Libraries were prepared by immunoSEQ multiplex PCR; TCRdb keeps only in-frame clonotypes and omits some of them. The data contain some 330,000 clones, about nine tenths of them seen just once; the ten biggest clones take up 4.5% to 5.5%. Treatment reported: around 19 received Ad26.COV2.S at low or high dose, single or two shots; roughly 5 received placebo; per-sample allocation not given. Sampling was performed 63 days after the first vaccine or placebo injection. Sample: peripheral blood, taken in a trial of Ad26.COV2.S vaccine versus placebo. These receptors originate from a person aged 18-65 years who received the Ad26.COV2.S COVID-19 vaccine or a placebo.

V usage is TRBV29-1 and J usage is TRBJ1-1; TRBD1 is a possible D gene (6 bases). Trimming pared 4 bases from V and 6 bases from J, leaving 15 bases between. The CDR3 totals 13 residues. Looked up from germline, CDR1 is SQVTM and CDR2 is ANQGSEA. The CDR3 protein is CSVVPPGEAEAFF. The CDR3 coding sequence is TGCAGCGTTGTCCCCCCAGGGGAGGCTGAAGCTTTCTTT.

The V call is TRBV11-2, the J call TRBJ1-2; D gene uncertain. Germline CDR1 reads SGHAT; CDR2 reads FQNNGV. CDR3 length: 13 amino acids. The V end was cut by 0 bases, the J end by 8 bases, with 10 bases between. The CDR3 here is CASSLEGWRGYTF. The DNA of the CDR3 is TGTGCCAGCAGCTTAGAGGGGTGGCGCGGCTACACCTTC.

This clone is categorized as medium-sized. The chain couples TRBV27 to TRBJ1-2, with 10 bases lining up with TRBD1. The germline V gene has CDR1 MNHEY and CDR2 SMNVEV (reference sequence). With 7 bases clipped from V and 6 bases from J, the junction kept 5 bases outside the gene matches. There are 13 residues in the CDR3. DNA of the CDR3: TGTGCCAGCAACACCGGGACAGGGGATGGCTACACCTTC. Its translation: CASNTGTGDGYTF.

The chain recombines TRBV4-1 with TRBJ1-5; D might be TRBD1 (5 bases). V was shortened by 3 bases and J by 5 bases, with 11 bases between the two germline ends. Germline CDR1 reads MGHRA; CDR2 reads YSYEKL. The CDR3 runs 14 residues. CDR3 in amino acids: CASSHTQGDQPQHF. CDR3 DNA: TGCGCCAGCAGCCATACTCAGGGAGATCAGCCCCAGCATTTT.

This chain connects TRBV12-3 or TRBV12-4 to TRBJ1-1; the D is unclear. V lost 4 bases and J 4 bases, leaving 4 bases between the germline ends. The CDR3 runs 11 residues. The DNA for the CDR3 is TGTGCCAGCAGTTACGTCACTGAAGCTTTCTTT. It encodes CASSYVTEAFF.

V is TRBV3-1 (or the pseudogene TRBV3-2) and J is TRBJ2-5; 10 bases map to TRBD2. V lost 1 base, J lost 2 bases, and 10 bases stayed unmatched. This CDR3 comprises 18 residues. The germline V gene encodes CDR1 LGHDT and CDR2 YNNKEL (reference sequence). The CDR3 nucleotides are TGTGCCAGCAGCCAAGGGACAGCGGGGGGGAACTTTCAAGAGACCCAGTACTTC. Translation gives CASSQGTAGGNFQETQYF.

The gene calls are TRBV3-1 (or the pseudogene TRBV3-2) and TRBJ1-4, with 7 nucleotides matching TRBD1. Looked up from germline, CDR1 is LGHDT and CDR2 is YNNKEL (reference sequence). The CDR3 runs 15 residues. V was pared by 1 base and J by 10 bases, with 9 bases of the junction left unmatched. CDR3 amino acids: CASSQAEGATGKLFF. CDR3 bases: TGTGCCAGCAGCCAAGCGGAGGGGGCAACGGGAAAACTGTTTTTT.

The genes are TRBV6-5 and TRBJ1-2; a weak D match, TRBD1 (5 bases). Trimming pared 0 bases from V and 7 bases from J, leaving 12 bases between. CDR3 size: 14 residues. Germline CDR1 MNHEY, CDR2 SVGAGI. CDR3 sequence: CASSYSEGIGGYTF. Written as DNA, the CDR3 is TGTGCCAGCAGTTACTCAGAGGGGATAGGTGGCTACACCTTC.

J is TRBJ1-2 and V is TRBV27; D is undetermined. Germline V CDR1 and CDR2: MNHEY, SMNVEV (reference sequence). The germline V and J ends were trimmed by 0 bases and 4 bases, with 12 bases remaining between them. The CDR3 covers 15 residues. The CDR3 bases are TGTGCCAGCAGTTTATCGGCAGCAACTGGCTATGGCTACACCTTC. This sequence encodes CASSLSAATGYGYTF.

The CDR3 reads CAGGQGNEQFF. CDR3 DNA sequence: TGTGCCGGGGGGCAGGGCAATGAGCAGTTCTTC. The chain recombines TRBV10-3 with TRBJ2-1, with D possibly being TRBD1 or TRBD2 (6 bases each). The germline gives CDR1 ENHRY, CDR2 SYGVKD. The CDR3 is 11 residues long. V lost 11 bases and J lost 6, with 11 bases in between.

This chain joins TRBV5-4 and TRBJ2-7; no reliable D call. Germline V gives CDR1 SGHNT, CDR2 YYREEE (reference sequence). Trimming shortened V by 5 bases and J by 0 bases, and 9 bases separated the two germline ends. CDR3 length: 13 residues. DNA of the CDR3: TGTGCCAGCAGGGTTGAGAGCTCCTACGAGCAGTACTTC. The encoded protein is CASRVESSYEQYF.

V is TRBV7-2 and J is TRBJ1-4, with TRBD1 as a possible D gene (5 bases). This CDR3 region has 18 residues. V lost 0 bases and J lost 3, with 17 bases in between. Per germline, CDR1 SGHTA and CDR2 FQGNSA. Here the CDR3 DNA reads TGTGCCAGCAGCTTAGCTGCCAGGAGTGTAGGGGCTAATGAAAAACTGTTTTTT. Translation: CASSLAARSVGANEKLFF.

This clone was found once. The V gene is TRBV19, the J gene TRBJ1-1; 7 nucleotides line up with TRBD1. Germline values: CDR1 LNHDA, CDR2 SQIVND (reference sequence). This CDR3 contains 12 residues. V was clipped by 8 bases and J by 5 bases; unmatched bases: 5. CDR3 loop: CASRQGWTEAFF. CDR3 coding DNA: TGTGCCAGTCGACAGGGTTGGACTGAAGCTTTCTTT.

V usage is TRBV5-1 and J usage is TRBJ2-7; D perhaps matches TRBD1 (6 bases). Germline CDR1 reads SGHRS; CDR2 reads YFSETQ. CDR3 length: 13 amino acids. Trimming took 3 bases from V and 4 from J, leaving 11 bases between them. The CDR3 loop is CASSWDNFYEQYF. The CDR3 coding sequence is TGCGCCAGCAGCTGGGACAATTTTTACGAGCAGTACTTC.

The rearrangement links TRBV27 to TRBJ1-5, with TRBD1 identical over 7 bases. V lost 6 bases, J lost 9 bases, and 26 bases stayed unmatched. CDR3 length equals 19 residues. Germline V gene sequence: CDR1 MNHEY, CDR2 SMNVEV (reference sequence). CDR3 loop: CASRRNYLRNRGYGPPQHF. The CDR3 DNA reads as TGTGCCAGCAGGAGAAACTACCTCCGAAACAGGGGCTACGGCCCGCCCCAGCATTTT.

The chain joins TRBV10-1 to TRBJ2-5; possibly TRBD1 or TRBD2 for D (6 bases each). The CDR3 runs to 15 residues. With 0 bases removed from V and 5 bases from J, the gap between germline ends came to 13 bases. The V gene's germline CDR1 is WNHNN and CDR2 SYGVQD (reference sequence). The CDR3, as DNA: TGCGCCAGCAGTGAGTCGCTCCAGGGGAGGGAGACCCAGTACTTC. As protein: CASSESLQGRETQYF.

The chain carries TRBV10-3 and TRBJ2-7; 10 bases align to TRBD1. In germline, CDR1 is ENHRY, CDR2 SYGVKD. The CDR3 is made up of 13 amino acids. Trimming cost V 10 bases and J 2 bases; bases outside gene matches: 5. The CDR3 region is CATRTGGPYEQYF. Here the CDR3 DNA reads TGTGCCACGCGGACAGGGGGGCCCTACGAGCAGTACTTC.

This clone occurred once. This chain connects TRBV7-9 to TRBJ2-7; D unresolved. The V gene's germline CDR1 is SEHNR and CDR2 FQNEAQ (reference sequence). Trimming stripped 5 bases from V and 1 base from J, with 9 bases between. The CDR3 runs to 13 residues. The CDR3 region is CASSPALSYEQYV. CDR3 nucleotide sequence: TGTGCCAGCAGCCCAGCCCTTTCCTACGAGCAGTACGTC.

The chain employs TRBV7-2 and TRBJ1-5; TRBD1 is a possible D gene (5 bases). Germline-derived CDR1 and CDR2 are SGHTA and FQGNSA. Trimming took off 2 bases at V and 7 bases at J, with 15 bases between the two ends. CDR3 length: 15 amino acids. CDR3: CASSLWDGAGQPQHF. CDR3 nucleotides: TGTGCCAGCAGCTTATGGGATGGGGCCGGGCAGCCCCAGCATTTT.

The gene calls are TRBV30 and TRBJ1-2; D may be TRBD1 (6 bases). The V gene lost 3 bases and the J gene lost 2 bases, with 22 bases spanning the gap. The germline gives CDR1 GTSNPN, CDR2 SVGIG (reference sequence). The CDR3 loop spans 17 amino acids. In DNA form, the CDR3 reads TGTGCCTGGAGGAGGACCGGACAGTCTAAGCTGAACTATGGCTACACCTTC. This codes for CAWRRTGQSKLNYGYTF. Filled out from reference TRBV30 and TRBJ1-2, the complete variable domain reads SQTIHQWPATLVQPVGSPLSLECTVEGTSNPNLYWYRQAAGRGLQLLFYSVGIGQISSEVPQNLSASRPQDRQFILSSKKLLLSDSGFYLCAWRRTGQSKLNYGYTFGSGTRLTVV.

CDR3 sequence (DNA): TGCAGTGCACCGAACACTGAAGCTTTCTTT. Protein product: CSAPNTEAFF. The chain has TRBV20-1 and TRBJ1-1, with D hard to call. The ends were cut back, 6 bases at V and 1 base at J, with 3 bases in the middle. This CDR3 has 10 residues. The V gene's germline CDR1 is DFQATT and CDR2 SNEGSKA (reference sequence).

The chain is built from TRBV5-6 and TRBJ1-2; 7 nucleotides line up with TRBD1. V was pared by 4 bases and J by 7 bases, with 7 bases of the junction left unmatched. The CDR3 totals 13 residues. Germline V gives CDR1 SGHDT, CDR2 YYEEEE. The CDR3 reads CASSPDRAGGYTF. CDR3 nucleotides: TGTGCCAGCAGCCCCGACAGGGCCGGTGGCTACACCTTC. Full variable domain (outside the CDR3, taken from reference TRBV5-6 and TRBJ1-2): DAGVTQSPTHLIKTRGQQVTLRCSPKSGHDTVSWYQQALGQGPQFIFQYYEEEERQRGNFPDRFSGHQFPNYSSELNVNALLLGDSALYLCASSPDRAGGYTFGSGTRLTVV.

The V and J genes are TRBV15 and TRBJ1-1; D remains ambiguous. CDR3 length: 14 amino acids. Germline loops: CDR1 LNHNV, CDR2 YYDKDF (reference sequence). The ends were cut back, 0 bases at V and 5 bases at J, with 10 bases in the middle. This chain's CDR3 is CATSREDHGTEAFF. CDR3 DNA sequence: TGTGCCACCAGCAGAGAGGACCATGGGACTGAAGCTTTCTTT.

This chain links TRBV27 with TRBJ2-7, with D hard to call. The germline V gene has CDR1 MNHEY and CDR2 SMNVEV (reference sequence). This CDR3 is 14 amino acids long. V was clipped by 3 bases and J by 2 bases, with 11 bases between them. DNA of the CDR3: TGTGCCAGCAGTTTCGGGCCTGGTACCTACGAGCAGTACTTC. This translates into CASSFGPGTYEQYF.

This chain's CDR3 is CASRRGGTYNEQFF. The DNA for the CDR3 is TGTGCCAGCAGACGGGGTGGAACCTACAATGAGCAGTTCTTC. This rearrangement joins TRBV7-2 to TRBJ2-1; TRBD2 is a possible D gene (5 bases). The CDR3 has 14 amino acids. Trimming removed 6 bases at V and 2 bases at J, with 11 bases between. Germline V gene data show CDR1 as SGHTA and CDR2 as FQGNSA. The whole variable domain, remainder taken from reference TRBV7-2 and TRBJ2-1, is GAGVSQSPSNKVTEKGKDVELRCDPISGHTALYWYRQSLGQGLEFLIYFQGNSAPDKSGLPSDRFSAERTGGSVSTLTIQRTQQEDSAVYLCASRRGGTYNEQFFGPGTRLTVL.

The V and J genes are TRBV11-3 and TRBJ2-5; D call uncertain. The V gene lost 5 bases and the J gene lost 0 bases, with 7 bases spanning the gap. Germline V lookup: CDR1 SGHNT, CDR2 YENEEA. The CDR3 is 13 amino acids. The CDR3 spells CASSPVDQETQYF. For the CDR3, the DNA is TGTGCCAGCAGCCCAGTAGACCAAGAGACCCAGTACTTC.